This TCR beta chain was recorded in a study of blood T cell repertoires in COVID-19. About the study: The United States, Italy and Spain were the sources of the acute and convalescent COVID-19 samples. T cells, B-cell-depleted T cells, or PBMCs supplied cDNA or gDNA.

In the source study's methods: Reference gene primers were amplified, and this amplification served to estimate nucleated cell counts. TCRdb's copy holds only in-frame clones and misses some; the assay was immunoSEQ multiplex PCR. Clone size and V and J calls were adopted from that table, with D and trimming inferred from the DNA. The sample yields under 250,000 clones, over 90% seen once. The junction had 4 bases not matched to a gene; V was cut back by 5 bases and J by 0 bases. Germline CDR1 and CDR2: LNHDA and SQIVND (reference sequence). The CDR3 spans 15 residues. Seattle patients were enrolled during active infection and followed longitudinally.

This clonotype was obtained from a man aged 30 to 45 with COVID-19, enrolled during active disease. The specimen sequenced was peripheral blood. The chain is built from TRBV19 and TRBJ2-5; 9 bases are a match to TRBD1. The CDR3 nucleotides read TGTGCCAGTAGTGGCCGGGACAGGGACCAAGAGACCCAGTACTTC. This codes for CASSGRDRDQETQYF.